Listed below are T cell receptor beta chains from one sample, sequenced in a study of T cells after posttransplantation cyclophosphamide. Sequenced by immunoSEQ multiplex PCR; TCRdb stores in-frame clones only, minus some. The sample is made up of about 17,000 clones, none counted only once. Sequenced here: PBMCs, sampled after allogeneic stem cell transplant with posttransplant cyclophosphamide. The receptors were gathered from a female patient between 30 and 45 years old who received an allogeneic stem cell transplant from a related donor, was CMV-positive, and had no GVHD. Some T cells may possibly be graft donor cells. The CDR3 runs from the conserved cysteine through the conserved F or W. D genes are given only for firm matches. Sizes are listed as once, few or many counts, or a class when the clone is expanded.

>TRBJ2-4|TRBV7-2|few|TRBD2
CASSLGLAVKLAKNIQYF
TGTGCCAGCAGCTTAGGACTAGCAGTAAAACTAGCCAAAAACATTCAGTACTTC
>TRBJ2-7|TRBV30|many|TRBD1
CAWSAGTGGNEQYF
TGTGCCTGGAGTGCCGGGACAGGGGGCAACGAGCAGTACTTC
>TRBJ2-1|TRBV6-5|many|TRBD2
CASRLLAGYNEQFF
TGTGCCAGCAGGCTACTAGCGGGCTACAATGAGCAGTTCTTC
>TRBJ1-5|TRBV6-1|many|-
CASRLGTSNQPQHF
TGTGCCAGCAGACTAGGGACAAGCAATCAGCCCCAGCATTTT
>TRBJ1-5|TRBV4-1|many|-
CASSPPGGNQPQHF
TGCGCCAGCAGCCCTCCGGGGGGGAATCAGCCCCAGCATTTT
>TRBJ2-3|TRBV7-2|many|-
CASSLGRGTSTDTQYF
TGTGCCAGCAGCTTAGGCCGGGGAACTAGCACAGATACGCAGTATTTT
>TRBJ2-1|TRBV28|many|-
CASSPWESSYNEQFF
TGTGCCAGCAGTCCGTGGGAGAGCTCCTACAATGAGCAGTTCTTC
>TRBJ2-3|TRBV27|many|-
CASSLAGGVLNTQYF
TGTGCCAGCAGTTTAGCGGGTGGAGTCCTAAATACGCAGTATTTT
>TRBJ2-4|TRBV21-1|few|-
CASSTTGTGGGAKNIQYF
TGTGCCAGCAGCACCACCGGGACAGGGGGGGGTGCCAAAAACATTCAGTACTTC
>TRBJ2-2|TRBV7-9|many|-
CASSSPVLVGGNTGELFF
TGTGCCAGCAGCTCTCCGGTCTTGGTCGGGGGAAACACCGGGGAGCTGTTTTTT
>TRBJ2-1|TRBV9|many|-
CASSVELFADSYNEQFF
TGTGCCAGCAGCGTGGAGCTATTCGCGGATTCCTACAATGAGCAGTTCTTC
>TRBJ1-5|TRBV30|many|TRBD1
CAWSVRQGGQPQHF
TGTGCCTGGAGTGTCCGACAGGGGGGTCAGCCCCAGCATTTT
>TRBJ2-3|TRBV5-6|many|TRBD1
CASSPGGSTDTQYF
TGTGCCAGCAGCCCAGGGGGTAGCACAGATACGCAGTATTTT
>TRBJ2-5|TRBV27|many|TRBD1
CASSPGTGLFWTQYF
TGTGCCAGCAGTCCCGGGACAGGGCTGTTTTGGACCCAGTACTTC
>TRBJ1-2|TRBV18|many|-
CASSPSEVAYGYTF
TGTGCCAGCTCACCGTCGGAGGTAGCCTATGGCTACACCTTC
>TRBJ2-7|TRBV30|many|-
CAWSPNYEQYF
TGTGCCTGGAGCCCCAACTACGAGCAGTACTTC
>TRBJ2-3|TRBV19|many|TRBD1
CASNILTGNADTQYF
TGTGCCAGTAATATATTGACAGGGAACGCAGATACGCAGTATTTT
>TRBJ2-2|TRBV9|many|TRBD2
CASSVPIPGLAGGTNTGELFF
TGTGCCAGCAGCGTTCCAATCCCGGGACTAGCGGGAGGGACGAACACCGGGGAGCTGTTTTTT
>TRBJ1-1|TRBV5-1|many|TRBD1
CASRGQGNTEAFF
TGCGCCAGCAGAGGACAGGGAAACACTGAAGCTTTCTTT
>TRBJ2-4|TRBV7-2|many|-
CASSLGGVTNIQYF
TGTGCCAGCAGCTTAGGCGGAGTTACAAACATTCAGTACTTC
>TRBJ1-2|TRBV30|many|TRBD1
CAWRARGRNYGYTF
TGTGCCTGGAGAGCCAGGGGGCGCAACTATGGCTACACCTTC
>TRBJ2-1|TRBV11-2|many|TRBD1
CASSLVGTVYNEQFF
TGTGCCAGCAGCTTAGTCGGGACAGTATACAATGAGCAGTTCTTC